The 28 T cell receptor beta chains given below trace back to one sample, sequenced in a study of molecular identifiers for immune sequencing clone quantification. TCRdb independently ran MiXCR on the PCR reads; one entry per CDR3 protein. The data show roughly 97,000 distinct CDR3 sequences, 24% seen once. Sequenced material: naive CD8+ T cells from blood, with Jurkat cell RNA spiked in. Described subset: FACS-sorted CD8+CD4-CCR7+CD45RA+ naive T cells. Every receptor here comes from a human donor in good health. Some libraries in this study had Jurkat cell RNA spiked in.

Comments on this clonotype: A read error may explain this, as a much larger clone is one base away. This chain links TRBV20-1 with TRBJ2-7; no firm D call. Trimming shortened V by 6 bases and J by 3 bases, and 15 bases separated the two germline ends. Looked up from germline, CDR1 is DFQATT and CDR2 is SNEGSKA (reference sequence). The CDR3 contains 13 residues. CDR3 DNA sequence: TGCAGTGCCATGCCTCGGGCCCTCTACGAGCAGTACTTC. The encoded protein is CSAMPRALYEQYF.

In regard to this clonotype: Being one base from a much bigger clone, this may be a read error. This chain uses TRBV2 with TRBJ2-7; a possible D gene is TRBD1 (6 bases). Germline assignment: CDR1 SNHLY and CDR2 FYNNEI. The V and J ends lost 11 bases and 2 bases respectively, with 10 bases between them. The CDR3 runs 11 residues. CDR3 loop: CAQRQAYEQYF. The CDR3 nucleotides read TGTGCCCAAAGACAGGCCTACGAGCAGTACTTC.

This clonotype was picked up many times. The chain is built from TRBV4-3 and TRBJ1-3; weak D call: TRBD1 (5 bases). Germline-derived CDR1 and CDR2 are LGHNA and YSLEER. The V end was cut by 1 base, the J end by 2 bases, with 12 bases between. There are 16 residues in the CDR3. CDR3 residues: CASSQGRDLTGNTIYF. CDR3 in DNA: TGCGCCAGCAGCCAAGGCCGGGACTTAACTGGAAACACCATATATTTT.

This clonotype was observed at least ten times. The chain links TRBV30 to TRBJ2-6, with D hard to call. Germline values: CDR1 GTSNPN, CDR2 SVGIG (reference sequence). Trimming cost V 4 bases and J 1 base, with 8 bases left between them. CDR3 length: 14 residues. CDR3 in amino acids: CAWTQRSGANVLTF. In nucleotides, the CDR3 is TGTGCCTGGACCCAACGATCTGGGGCCAACGTCCTGACTTTC.

This clonotype was seen at least ten times. DNA for the CDR3: TGCAGCGTTGTGGGGACTAGCGGGAAGGCCGCAGATACGCAGTATTTT. This gives the protein CSVVGTSGKAADTQYF. The J gene is TRBJ2-3, the V gene TRBV29-1; 13 bases agree with TRBD2. CDR3 length: 16 amino acids. Germline V gives CDR1 SQVTM, CDR2 ANQGSEA. V gave up 4 bases and J gave up 4 bases; unmatched junction bases: 8.

Ten or more counts support this clonotype. The rearrangement links TRBV6-5 to TRBJ2-7, with 7 bases matching TRBD1. V was clipped by 0 bases and J by 3 bases; unmatched bases: 8. The CDR3 totals 16 residues. The germline V gene has CDR1 MNHEY and CDR2 SVGAGI. As DNA, the CDR3 is TGTGCCAGCAGTTACTCGGTTGGGACAGACTACTACGAGCAGTACTTC. It encodes CASSYSVGTDYYEQYF.

This clonotype is categorized as medium-sized. J is TRBJ2-3 and V is TRBV13; 7 bases match TRBD1. The CDR3 has 15 residues. V gave up 5 bases and J gave up 3 bases; unmatched junction bases: 8. The germline gives CDR1 PRHDT, CDR2 FYEKMQ (reference sequence). The chain's CDR3 is CASSPTGTATDTQYF. DNA for the CDR3: TGTGCCAGCAGCCCTACCGGGACAGCGACAGATACGCAGTATTTT.

This clonotype was counted ten times or more. V gene TRBV7-9 combines with J gene TRBJ1-2; D remains ambiguous. The V gene lost 1 base and the J gene lost 5 bases, with 5 bases spanning the gap. CDR1 and CDR2 (germline): SEHNR, FQNEAQ (reference sequence). The CDR3 totals 12 residues. CDR3 protein: CASSLEGYGYTF. The DNA for the CDR3 is TGTGCCAGCAGCTTAGAAGGTTATGGCTACACCTTC.

This clonotype was observed many times. V and J are TRBV2 and TRBJ1-5, with D tentatively TRBD1 (6 bases). V was cut by 4 bases and J by 7 bases, with 23 bases left in between. CDR1 and CDR2 from the germline V gene are SNHLY and FYNNEI. The CDR3 has 17 residues. For the CDR3, the DNA is TGTGCCAGCAGTGCCAATAACCGTTACAGGGATGGCCAGCCCCAGCATTTT. Residues: CASSANNRYRDGQPQHF.

The V gene is TRBV7-9, the J gene TRBJ1-2; TRBD1 agrees at 7 bases. The CDR3 totals 14 residues. The V and J ends lost 5 bases and 3 bases, in that order; junction bases with no gene match: 6. Looked up from germline, CDR1 is SEHNR and CDR2 is FQNEAQ (reference sequence). The CDR3: CASSIDREYYGYTF. The CDR3 nucleotides are TGTGCCAGCAGCATTGACAGGGAATACTATGGCTACACCTTC.

J is TRBJ2-7 and V is TRBV20-1; the D gene is possibly TRBD2 (6 bases). This CDR3 has 14 residues. Germline V gene lookup returns CDR1 DFQATT and CDR2 SNEGSKA (reference sequence). The ends were cut back, 6 bases at V and 4 bases at J, with 19 bases in the middle. CDR3 coding DNA: TGCAGTGCAAAGGGACGGGAGATTTGGTACGAGCAGTACTTC. This encodes CSAKGREIWYEQYF.

This clonotype appeared many times. The chain employs TRBV7-9 and TRBJ1-5; TRBD1 might be the D (5 bases). V was pared by 1 base and J by 4 bases, with 11 bases between. The CDR3 has 15 amino acids. Per the germline V gene, CDR1 is SEHNR and CDR2 is FQNEAQ (reference sequence). CDR3 region: CASSLGQGPNQPQHF. Here the CDR3 DNA reads TGTGCCAGCAGCTTAGGGCAGGGTCCAAATCAGCCCCAGCATTTT.

Details on this clonotype: This may arise from a read error, as a much more abundant clone is one base away. The chain uses TRBV7-9 and TRBJ2-3; 15 bases agree with TRBD2. Germline V gene sequence: CDR1 SEHNR, CDR2 FQNEAQ (reference sequence). V trimming: 6 bases; J trimming: 5 bases; junction bases outside the gene matches: 6. The length of the CDR3 is 16 residues. The CDR3 region has the DNA TGTGCCAGCAGGGGCGGACTAGCGGGGGGGCGAGATACGCAGTATTTT. Encoded protein: CASRGGLAGGRDTQYF.

This clonotype was seen a few times. The chain couples TRBV19 to TRBJ1-5; 10 bases map to TRBD1. This CDR3 has 16 amino acids. The germline V gene encodes CDR1 LNHDA and CDR2 SQIVND (reference sequence). With V trimmed by 5 bases and J by 3 bases, 7 bases remained unmatched. The CDR3 is CASSQGDRGYNQPQHF. The DNA of the CDR3 is TGTGCCAGTAGTCAGGGGGACAGGGGCTACAATCAGCCCCAGCATTTT.

Notes on this clonotype: A much larger clonotype is one base distant, so this may be a read error. The gene calls are TRBV7-2 and TRBJ2-7; TRBD1 matches at 9 bases. The CDR3 extends over 15 amino acids. Trimming removed 5 bases from V and 9 bases from J; junction bases left unmatched: 14. Per the germline V gene, CDR1 is SGHTA and CDR2 is FQGNSA. CDR3 coding DNA: TGTGCCAGCAGCCTGTGGACAGGGGAGTACGAAGGGCAGTACTTC. This encodes CASSLWTGEYEGQYF.

This clonotype was counted many times. The CDR3 sequence is CAWSVRYEQFF. Written as DNA, the CDR3 is TGTGCCTGGAGTGTACGTTATGAGCAGTTCTTC. The rearrangement joins TRBV30 to TRBJ2-1; D is uncertain. CDR3 length: 11 amino acids. V was cut by 0 bases and J by 8 bases, with 5 bases left in between. Germline V gives CDR1 GTSNPN, CDR2 SVGIG (reference sequence).

The chain recombines TRBV11-2 with TRBJ2-5; D is perhaps TRBD1 (5 bases). Germline CDR1 reads SGHAT; CDR2 reads FQNNGV. Trimming pared 5 bases from V and 5 bases from J, leaving 18 bases between. CDR3 length equals 15 residues. In nucleotides, the CDR3 is TGTGCCAGCAGCCCCGGACACCATATAAATGAGACCCAGTACTTC. Protein sequence: CASSPGHHINETQYF.

Notes on this clonotype: At one boundary the junction diverges from the germline segment, which might be a read error. The chain links TRBV19 to TRBJ2-3, with D possibly TRBD2 on 6 matching bases. Germline loops: CDR1 LNHDA, CDR2 SQIVND (reference sequence). The CDR3 runs to 15 residues. CDR3 sequence (DNA): TGTCCCAGAACCTACGGGAGTTGGAGGGCAGATACGCAGTATTTT. Protein product: CPRTYGSWRADTQYF.

This clonotype appeared a few times. The chain joins TRBV19 to TRBJ1-5; D not resolved. The V gene's germline CDR1 is LNHDA and CDR2 SQIVND (reference sequence). Trimming left V 5 bases short and J 4 bases short, with 9 bases between. The CDR3 totals 13 residues. Written as DNA, the CDR3 is TGTGCCAGTAGTCTCCAGAATAATCAGCCCCAGCATTTT. Translating gives CASSLQNNQPQHF. Using reference TRBV19 and TRBJ1-5 for the parts outside the CDR3, the full variable domain is DGGITQSPKYLFRKEGQNVTLSCEQNLNHDAMYWYRQDPGQGLRLIYYSQIVNDFQKGDIAEGYSVSREKKESFPLTVTSAQKNPTAFYLCASSLQNNQPQHFGDGTRLSIL.

The sample holds many counts of this clonotype. The chain couples TRBV5-1 to TRBJ2-7; D possibly uses TRBD1 or TRBD2 (5 bases each). The CDR3 length is 15 residues. Trimming cost V 5 bases and J 5 bases, with 20 bases left between them. CDR1 is SGHRS, CDR2 YFSETQ, per germline. CDR3: CASRFRDAIGNEQYF. Here the CDR3 DNA reads TGCGCCAGCAGATTCCGGGACGCTATTGGCAACGAGCAGTACTTC.

The genes are TRBV4-3 and TRBJ1-3; D possibly corresponds to TRBD1 (5 bases). CDR1 and CDR2 (germline): LGHNA, YSLEER. This CDR3 spans 16 amino acids. V was clipped by 5 bases and J by 11 bases, with 25 bases between them. DNA of the CDR3: TGCGCCAGCAGCAGAATGGCAGGGACGGGAGGAACCCCCATATATTTT. Its translation: CASSRMAGTGGTPIYF.

This clonotype was detected many times. The gene calls are TRBV20-1 and TRBJ2-5; 10 nucleotides line up with TRBD2. Trimming cost V 0 bases and J 0 bases; bases outside gene matches: 7. Germline V CDR1 and CDR2: DFQATT, SNEGSKA (reference sequence). The CDR3 totals 17 residues. The chain's CDR3 is CSAREKREGRYQETQYF. Written as DNA, the CDR3 is TGCAGTGCTAGAGAAAAGCGGGAGGGTCGGTACCAAGAGACCCAGTACTTC.

To note about this clonotype: Being one base from a much bigger clone, this may be a read error. This CDR3 is missing its conserved last phenylalanine or tryptophan, likely due to a read error. The rearrangement joins TRBV29-1 to TRBJ1-1; D uncertain. Trimming pared 7 bases from V and 6 bases from J, leaving 12 bases between. Germline V gene lookup returns CDR1 SQVTM and CDR2 ANQGSEA. The CDR3 has 11 amino acids. CDR3 coding DNA: TGCAGCGGCGCGTACGGATCTGAAGCTTTCTCT. Its protein is CSGAYGSEAFS.

There are many counts of this clonotype. This chain uses TRBV4-3 with TRBJ2-7; D may be TRBD1 (7 bases). CDR1 is LGHNA, CDR2 YSLEER, per germline. CDR3 length equals 16 residues. Trimming left V 0 bases short and J 2 bases short, with 14 bases between. CDR3 coding DNA: TGCGCCAGCAGCCAAGATCGGGGGACAGCAGCCTACGAGCAGTACTTC. This encodes CASSQDRGTAAYEQYF.

On this clonotype itself: A read error is possible here, since a much larger clone lies one base away. The rearrangement links TRBV20-1 to TRBJ2-7; the D call may be TRBD1 or TRBD2 (5 bases each). CDR3 length: 15 residues. V was trimmed by 1 base and J by 6 bases, leaving 19 bases between them. Germline lookup yields CDR1 DFQATT and CDR2 SNEGSKA (reference sequence). The CDR3 DNA reads as TGCAGTGCTAGAGGGGAGAGGGACGCAACCTTCGAGCAGTACTTC. This translates into CSARGERDATFEQYF.

The table lists this clonotype with many counts. The chain carries TRBV12-3 or TRBV12-4 and TRBJ2-2; 7 bases fit TRBD2. The CDR3 is 15 residues long. V shed 5 bases and J 0 bases; nucleotides not matched to a gene: 3. The CDR3 protein is CASSDSGSNTGELFF. The CDR3 nucleotides read TGTGCCAGCAGTGATAGCGGGTCGAACACCGGGGAGCTGTTTTTT.

In its sample, this clonotype was seen once. A much larger clone lies a single base off, so this may be a read error. The chain links TRBV15 to TRBJ2-7; no firm D call. The CDR3 runs 13 residues. V lost 5 bases and J 4 bases, leaving 12 bases between the germline ends. CDR1 LNHNV and CDR2 YYDKDF come from the germline V gene (reference sequence). CDR3 protein: CATSAERGYEQYF. CDR3 DNA sequence: TGTGCCACCAGCGCAGAAAGAGGTTACGAGCAGTACTTC.

This chain links TRBV7-9 with TRBJ2-1; D is possibly TRBD1 or TRBD2 (7 bases each). The germline V and J ends were trimmed by 5 bases and 1 base, with 12 bases remaining between them. CDR1 and CDR2 (germline): SEHNR, FQNEAQ (reference sequence). The CDR3 covers 15 residues. The CDR3 loop is CASSRQGGSYNEQFF. The CDR3 bases are TGTGCCAGCAGCCGTCAGGGGGGGTCCTACAATGAGCAGTTCTTC.